The clone carrying this TCR beta chain was picked up many times. This entry is derived from a study of blood T cell repertoires in COVID-19. Study context: Sites across the United States, Italy and Spain contributed samples from acute and convalescent COVID-19. From T cells, B-cell-depleted T cells, or PBMCs came the material, which was cDNA or gDNA.

Original handling: The assay estimated nucleated cells by amplifying reference gene primers. Assay used: immunoSEQ multiplex PCR; TCRdb lists only in-frame clones, some missing. V and J calls and clone size follow that table, whereas D and trimming were derived from the DNA. The sample includes tens of thousands of clones, roughly 70% seen only once; the top ten take 3% to 4.5%. Material: peripheral blood. This receptor was obtained from a man between 65 and 79 years old with COVID-19, enrolled during active disease.

CDR3 coding DNA: TGTGCCGTTTCAGCGGGAGCAACGAATGAGCAGTTCTTC. Residues: CAVSAGATNEQFF. J is TRBJ2-1 and V is TRBV27, with 8 bases identical to TRBD2. The CDR3 extends over 13 amino acids. CDR1 is MNHEY and CDR2 is SMNVEV in the germline V gene (reference sequence). Trimming removed 11 bases from V and 7 bases from J; junction bases left unmatched: 10.